Below are 7 T cell receptor beta chains sequenced from a single sample in a study of blood T cell repertoires in COVID-19. The assay was immunoSEQ multiplex PCR, and TCRdb's table has in-frame clones only and misses some. The sample includes some 150,000 clones, approximately 82% seen only once; the top ten take about 6.8%. Sequenced: peripheral blood. Receptor source: a woman aged 45-65 years in a cohort sampled during active or convalescent COVID-19.

Comment on this clone: The germline gene is not matched at one end of the junction; a read error may be the cause. The CDR3 loop is CASSNSRTQETQYF. The CDR3 DNA is TGTGCCAGCAGTAACTCCCGTACCCAGGAGACCCAGTACTTC. The chain has TRBV6-5 and TRBJ2-5, with D hard to call. The CDR3 covers 14 residues. Germline CDR1 MNHEY, CDR2 SVGAGI.

This chain uses TRBV7-2 with TRBJ2-1; 9 positions match TRBD2. The CDR3 sequence is 15 residues long. Germline lookup yields CDR1 SGHTA and CDR2 FQGNSA. Trimming removed 4 bases from V and 10 bases from J; junction bases left unmatched: 11. CDR3 nucleotides: TGTGCCAGCAGCTACTTAGCGGGGGCGCAGGTAGAGCAGTTCTTC. The encoded protein is CASSYLAGAQVEQFF.

V is TRBV2 and J is TRBJ1-1; D remains ambiguous. Trimming left V 7 bases short and J 4 bases short, with 10 bases between. The CDR3 is 12 amino acids. Germline values: CDR1 SNHLY, CDR2 FYNNEI. The CDR3 region has the DNA TGTGCCAGCACTCCTTTTCGCACTGAAGCTTTCTTT. Translating it yields CASTPFRTEAFF.

This clone has only one observation. V gene TRBV18 combines with J gene TRBJ2-1, with a tentative D call TRBD2 (5 bases). The CDR3 contains 15 residues. From germline, CDR1 is KGHSH and CDR2 LQKENI. Trimming took 5 bases from V and 7 from J, leaving 18 bases between them. The CDR3 loop reads CASSETTSSMNEQFF. The CDR3 bases are TGTGCCAGCTCAGAGACTACGTCCTCAATGAATGAGCAGTTCTTC. Variable domain in full (rest from reference TRBV18 and TRBJ2-1): NAGVMQNPRHLVRRRGQEARLRCSPMKGHSHVYWYRQLPEEGLKFMVYLQKENIIDESGMPKERFSAEFPKEGPSILRIQQVVRGDSAAYFCASSETTSSMNEQFFGPGTRLTVL.

The chain recombines TRBV5-1 with TRBJ1-6, with TRBD1 as a possible D gene (6 bases). CDR3 size: 14 residues. In germline, CDR1 is SGHRS, CDR2 YFSETQ. Deletions cut 2 bases from V and 7 bases from J, with 10 bases between. CDR3 nucleotide sequence: TGCGCCAGCAGCTTCCGGGACAAGAATTCACCCCTCCACTTT. Its translation is CASSFRDKNSPLHF.

The chain carries TRBV3-1 (or the pseudogene TRBV3-2) and TRBJ2-7; 11 nucleotides line up with TRBD1. The length of the CDR3 is 14 residues. CDR1 and CDR2 (germline): LGHDT, YNNKEL (reference sequence). V shed 4 bases and J 6 bases; nucleotides not matched to a gene: 5. The CDR3 protein is CASSPGQGAGEQYF. DNA for the CDR3: TGTGCCAGCAGCCCCGGACAGGGGGCGGGCGAGCAGTACTTC.

This clone came up once. V is TRBV30 and J is TRBJ2-1; TRBD2 aligns across 9 bases. This CDR3 has 16 residues. The junction had 8 bases not matched to a gene; V was cut back by 0 bases and J by 5 bases. Germline V gene sequence: CDR1 GTSNPN, CDR2 SVGIG (reference sequence). CDR3: CAWSVARLAGHNEQFF. The CDR3 DNA follows: TGTGCCTGGAGTGTAGCCCGCCTAGCGGGACACAATGAGCAGTTCTTC.